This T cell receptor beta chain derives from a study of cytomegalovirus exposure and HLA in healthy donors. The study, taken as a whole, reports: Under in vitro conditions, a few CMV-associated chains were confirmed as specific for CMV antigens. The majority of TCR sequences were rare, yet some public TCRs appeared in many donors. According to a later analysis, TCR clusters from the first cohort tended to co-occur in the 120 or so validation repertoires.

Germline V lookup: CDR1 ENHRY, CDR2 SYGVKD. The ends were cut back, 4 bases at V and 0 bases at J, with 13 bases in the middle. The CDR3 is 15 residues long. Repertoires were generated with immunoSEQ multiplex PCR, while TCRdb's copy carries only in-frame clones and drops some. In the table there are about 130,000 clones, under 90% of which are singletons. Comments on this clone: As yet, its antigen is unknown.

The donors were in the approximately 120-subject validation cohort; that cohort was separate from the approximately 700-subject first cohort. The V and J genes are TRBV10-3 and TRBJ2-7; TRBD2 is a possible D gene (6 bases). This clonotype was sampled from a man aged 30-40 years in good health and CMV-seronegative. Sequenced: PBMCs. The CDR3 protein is CAISGGRLGSYEQYF. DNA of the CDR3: TGTGCCATCAGTGGAGGGAGGCTAGGCTCCTACGAGCAGTACTTC.